One sample yielded the 25 T cell receptor beta chains listed below, sequenced in a study of naive and memory T cell subsets. Two oligonucleotides, mixed equimolar, formed the beta constant-region primer covering TRBC1 and TRBC2. TCRdb passed the UMI-ligation and nested PCR reads through MiXCR, listing each CDR3 protein once. The data show some 28,000 distinct CDR3 sequences, around 10% seen once. The sequenced material came from effector memory CD4+ T cells from blood. Described subset: effector memory, CD45RA- CD27-. The receptors originated from a human donor in good health.

This clonotype occurred many times. The chain uses TRBV29-1 and TRBJ2-7; 11 nucleotides agree with TRBD1. Losses at the gene ends were 6 bases for V and 0 bases for J; bases not matched to a gene: 7. The CDR3 has 15 residues. Germline assignment: CDR1 SQVTM and CDR2 ANQGSEA. CDR3 nucleotides: TGCAGCGTGAAAACCGGGACAGGGGGCTCCTACGAGCAGTACTTC. Translated, it gives CSVKTGTGGSYEQYF.

This clonotype qualifies as medium-sized (0.01 to 0.1%). This chain links TRBV7-2 with TRBJ2-5, with 7 nucleotides matching TRBD1. Germline loops: CDR1 SGHTA, CDR2 FQGNSA. Trimming removed 0 bases from V and 2 bases from J; junction bases left unmatched: 6. The CDR3 sequence is 16 residues long. Here the CDR3 DNA reads TGTGCCAGCAGCTTAGCGGCAGGGGGTAGGCAAGAGACCCAGTACTTC. This encodes CASSLAAGGRQETQYF.

This clonotype was observed a handful of times. The rearrangement links TRBV24-1 to TRBJ2-7; 7 nucleotides line up with TRBD1. The length of the CDR3 is 15 residues. J gave up 1 base and V 2 bases, and 4 bases lay outside the gene matches. Germline V gene lookup returns CDR1 KGHDR and CDR2 SFDVKD. CDR3 sequence: CATSDSRGISYEQYF. The DNA for the CDR3 is TGTGCCACCAGTGATTCCAGGGGGATTTCCTACGAGCAGTACTTC.

This chain uses TRBV18 with TRBJ1-2, with D possibly TRBD1 on 6 matching bases. CDR1 and CDR2 from the germline V gene are KGHSH and LQKENI. This CDR3 has 15 residues. Trimming removed 3 bases at V and 7 bases at J, with 18 bases between. DNA of the CDR3: TGTGCCAGCTCACCGCCGGCAGGGGCAGCGTCTGGCTACACCTTC. Translating it yields CASSPPAGAASGYTF. Full variable domain (outside the CDR3, taken from reference TRBV18 and TRBJ1-2): NAGVMQNPRHLVRRRGQEARLRCSPMKGHSHVYWYRQLPEEGLKFMVYLQKENIIDESGMPKERFSAEFPKEGPSILRIQQVVRGDSAAYFCASSPPAGAASGYTFGSGTRLTVV.

This clonotype was counted many times. The chain has TRBV4-3 and TRBJ2-5; either TRBD1 or TRBD2 may supply D (5 bases each). Deletions cut 1 base from V and 7 bases from J, with 16 bases between. The CDR3 is 15 amino acids. Germline-derived CDR1 and CDR2 are LGHNA and YSLEER. The CDR3 loop is CASSQARDLRWTQYF. The DNA for the CDR3 is TGCGCCAGCAGCCAAGCTCGGGACCTACGTTGGACCCAGTACTTC.

This clonotype came up many times. J is TRBJ1-2 and V is TRBV29-1; TRBD1 matches at 7 bases. The CDR3 length is 13 residues. Trimming removed 5 bases from V and 2 bases from J; junction bases left unmatched: 5. Germline assignment: CDR1 SQVTM and CDR2 ANQGSEA. The CDR3 sequence is CSVPKGANYGYTF. The CDR3 DNA reads as TGCAGCGTTCCTAAGGGGGCAAACTATGGCTACACCTTC.

The chain couples TRBV7-8 to TRBJ1-1, with D possibly matching TRBD1 (6 bases). From germline, CDR1 is SGHVS and CDR2 FQNEAQ. This CDR3 comprises 16 residues. V was trimmed by 0 bases and J by 1 base, leaving 12 bases between them. CDR3 nucleotides: TGTGCCAGCAGCTTAGCGAGGACAGAAAGGAACACTGAAGCTTTCTTT. This gives the protein CASSLARTERNTEAFF.

The chain employs TRBV7-9 and TRBJ2-7; D might be TRBD1 or TRBD2, each matching 6 bases. V was pared by 5 bases and J by 1 base, with 24 bases between. CDR1 is SEHNR and CDR2 is FQNEAQ in the germline V gene (reference sequence). The CDR3 is made up of 18 amino acids. The CDR3 is CASSPTDGRRGKSYEQYF. Written as DNA, the CDR3 is TGTGCCAGCAGCCCCACCGATGGACGGAGGGGGAAATCCTACGAGCAGTACTTC.

As concerns this clonotype: Relative to the germline gene, one junction end is altered; a read error may explain this. The rearrangement uses TRBV4-2 and TRBJ1-3, with unresolved D. Germline V CDR1 and CDR2: LGHNA, YNFKEQ. There are 16 residues in the CDR3. CDR3 amino acids: CASGQDYVAIRNTIYF. CDR3 DNA sequence: TGTGCCAGCGGCCAAGATTACGTGGCAATTAGAAACACCATATATTTT.

The chain couples TRBV19 to TRBJ1-1; D is unclear. This CDR3 has 12 amino acids. V dropped 6 bases and J dropped 1 base, with 6 bases sitting between them. Per germline, CDR1 LNHDA and CDR2 SQIVND (reference sequence). The CDR3 here is CASSFRNTEAFF. In DNA, the CDR3 is TGTGCCAGTAGCTTCAGGAACACTGAAGCTTTCTTT.

To note about this clonotype: The junction departs from the called germline gene at one end, perhaps through a read error. The CDR3 region is CASSLEGGGGSYEQHF. The CDR3 coding sequence is TGTGCCAGCAGCTTAGAAGGAGGCGGGGGATCCTACGAGCAGCACTTC. The chain couples TRBV7-2 to TRBJ2-7; 7 nucleotides line up with TRBD2. The CDR3 loop spans 16 amino acids. Germline V CDR1 and CDR2: SGHTA, FQGNSA.

This clonotype was observed a few times. The chain combines TRBV14 with TRBJ2-1, with 11 bases identical to TRBD2. The CDR3 is 15 residues long. V shed 5 bases and J 7 bases; nucleotides not matched to a gene: 7. Per germline, CDR1 SGHDN and CDR2 FVKESK. CDR3 bases: TGTGCCAGCAGCAGTAGCGGGAGGGCCCGTAATGAGCAGTTCTTC. Encoded protein: CASSSSGRARNEQFF.

This clonotype was observed a handful of times. V gene TRBV19 combines with J gene TRBJ2-2, with a tentative D call TRBD2 (6 bases). The CDR3 loop spans 14 amino acids. Per germline, CDR1 LNHDA and CDR2 SQIVND (reference sequence). The ends were cut back, 11 bases at V and 5 bases at J, with 18 bases in the middle. The CDR3 loop reads CARPGEGTTGELFF. DNA for the CDR3: TGTGCCCGCCCGGGGGAAGGAACGACCGGGGAGCTGTTTTTT.

This clonotype occurred a few times. This rearrangement joins TRBV29-1 to TRBJ2-1; D assignment may be TRBD1 or TRBD2 (5 bases each). The V end lost 6 bases, the J end lost 7 bases, and 13 bases lay between the germline ends. Germline V gene lookup returns CDR1 SQVTM and CDR2 ANQGSEA. The CDR3 covers 12 residues. The CDR3 protein is CSVASGPNEQFF. CDR3 DNA: TGCAGCGTGGCCTCGGGACCAAATGAGCAGTTCTTC.

This clonotype has ten or more counts. The CDR3: CASSQVLRAGANVLTF. The CDR3 coding sequence is TGCGCCAGCAGCCAAGTTCTCAGGGCTGGGGCCAACGTCCTGACTTTC. The rearrangement links TRBV4-1 to TRBJ2-6; weak D call: TRBD1 (5 bases). V was shortened by 1 base and J by 2 bases, with 9 bases between the two germline ends. Germline lookup yields CDR1 MGHRA and CDR2 YSYEKL. The CDR3 covers 16 residues.

The V and J genes are TRBV10-3 and TRBJ1-1; possible D gene TRBD1, 6 bases. This CDR3 spans 15 amino acids. Germline V gene sequence: CDR1 ENHRY, CDR2 SYGVKD. The germline V and J ends were trimmed by 2 bases and 0 bases, with 10 bases remaining between them. Here the CDR3 DNA reads TGTGCCATCAGTGAGCTGGGACACCTGAACACTGAAGCTTTCTTT. Translating it yields CAISELGHLNTEAFF.

This clonotype came up a few times. The rearrangement joins TRBV28 to TRBJ1-2; D is ambiguous. CDR1 and CDR2 from the germline V gene are MDHEN and SYDVKM. This CDR3 comprises 14 residues. V was trimmed by 6 bases and J by 4 bases, leaving 15 bases between them. The CDR3 DNA is TGTGCCAGCAGGATACTCACAGAAAGCTATGGCTACACCTTC. This gives the protein CASRILTESYGYTF.

In this sample, this clonotype turned up many times. The chain uses TRBV28 and TRBJ2-6; D is possibly TRBD2 (6 bases). Between the trimmed V and J ends, which lost 7 bases and 2 bases, there was a span of 21 bases. Germline values: CDR1 MDHEN, CDR2 SYDVKM. The CDR3 sequence is 18 residues long. In DNA form, the CDR3 reads TGTGCCAGCACCAACGGTGGCCTCGGGGGAACTGGGGCCAACGTCCTGACTTTC. Translation: CASTNGGLGGTGANVLTF.

The chain has TRBV5-1 and TRBJ2-7; 8 bases map to TRBD1. Germline CDR1 and CDR2: SGHRS and YFSETQ. The CDR3 is 13 amino acids. The V and J ends lost 2 bases and 5 bases, in that order; junction bases with no gene match: 3. The CDR3 is CASSFQGAHEQYF. In nucleotides, the CDR3 is TGCGCCAGCAGCTTTCAGGGGGCGCACGAGCAGTACTTC.

This clonotype was seen only once. The rearrangement links TRBV7-2 to TRBJ1-1; 7 positions match TRBD1. The CDR3 runs 14 residues. After removal of 5 bases from V and 3 bases from J, the junction contained 6 bases not matched to a gene. From germline, CDR1 is SGHTA and CDR2 FQGNSA. CDR3: CASSHRGSHTEAFF. The CDR3 bases are TGTGCCAGCAGCCACAGGGGCTCTCACACTGAAGCTTTCTTT. The full variable domain, with the rest looked up from reference TRBV7-2 and TRBJ1-1, is GAGVSQSPSNKVTEKGKDVELRCDPISGHTALYWYRQSLGQGLEFLIYFQGNSAPDKSGLPSDRFSAERTGGSVSTLTIQRTQQEDSAVYLCASSHRGSHTEAFFGQGTRLTVV.

The chain recombines TRBV7-9 with TRBJ2-3; possibly TRBD1 for D (5 bases). V was shortened by 0 bases and J by 3 bases, with 10 bases between the two germline ends. The CDR3 is 15 residues long. Germline V CDR1 and CDR2: SEHNR, FQNEAQ (reference sequence). The DNA of the CDR3 is TGTGCCAGCAGCTTAGCGAGGCAGGGTACAGATACGCAGTATTTT. This encodes CASSLARQGTDTQYF.

This clonotype was seen repeatedly, ten times or more. V and J are TRBV6-2 or TRBV6-3 and TRBJ2-7; D is perhaps TRBD1 or TRBD2 (6 bases each). The CDR3 length is 16 residues. The germline V gene has CDR1 MNHEY and CDR2 SVGEGT. V was shortened by 7 bases and J by 2 bases, with 21 bases between the two germline ends. DNA for the CDR3: TGTGCCAGCACCTTACCGGGGGCGCGGGAAACCTACGAGCAGTACTTC. Its translation is CASTLPGARETYEQYF.

This clonotype was picked up many times. The chain combines TRBV5-4 with TRBJ2-3; maybe TRBD2 (5 bases). The CDR3 totals 14 residues. Looked up from germline, CDR1 is SGHNT and CDR2 is YYREEE (reference sequence). The V gene lost 4 bases and the J gene lost 6 bases, with 15 bases spanning the gap. CDR3 sequence: CASSPDSGSDTQYF. Here the CDR3 DNA reads TGTGCCAGCAGCCCAGATTCGGGGTCCGATACGCAGTATTTT.

The genes are TRBV29-1 and TRBJ1-4, with D unclear. Per the germline V gene, CDR1 is SQVTM and CDR2 is ANQGSEA. The CDR3 is made up of 15 amino acids. The V end was cut by 0 bases, the J end by 0 bases, with 8 bases between. The CDR3 coding sequence is TGCAGCGTTGAAGAGACGGGCACAACTAATGAAAAACTGTTTTTT. It is translated as CSVEETGTTNEKLFF.

This sequence joins TRBV4-2 and TRBJ2-5; possibly TRBD1 for D (5 bases). CDR3 length: 12 residues. Trimming pared 0 bases from V and 7 bases from J, leaving 6 bases between. CDR1 and CDR2 (germline): LGHNA, YNFKEQ. The chain's CDR3 is CASSQDRGTQYF. The CDR3 DNA reads TGTGCCAGCAGCCAAGATAGGGGGACCCAGTACTTC.